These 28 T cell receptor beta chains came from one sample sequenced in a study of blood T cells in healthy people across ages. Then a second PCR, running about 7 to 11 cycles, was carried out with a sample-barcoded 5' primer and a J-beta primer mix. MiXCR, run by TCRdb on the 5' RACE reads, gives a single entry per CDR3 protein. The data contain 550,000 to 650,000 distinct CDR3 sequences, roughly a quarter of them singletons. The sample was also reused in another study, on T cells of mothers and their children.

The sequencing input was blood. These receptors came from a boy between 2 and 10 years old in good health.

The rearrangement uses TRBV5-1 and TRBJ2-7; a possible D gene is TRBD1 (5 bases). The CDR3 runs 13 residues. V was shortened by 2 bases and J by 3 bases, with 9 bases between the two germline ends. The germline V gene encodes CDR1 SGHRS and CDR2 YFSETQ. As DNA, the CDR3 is TGCGCCAGCAGCTTTCAGACAGACTACGAGCAGTACTTC. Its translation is CASSFQTDYEQYF.

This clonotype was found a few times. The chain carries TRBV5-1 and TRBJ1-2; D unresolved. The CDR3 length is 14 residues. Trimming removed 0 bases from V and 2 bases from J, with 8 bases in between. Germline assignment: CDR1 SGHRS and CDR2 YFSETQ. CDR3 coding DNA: TGCGCCAGCAGCTTGGAAGGAAAAAACTATGGCTACACCTTC. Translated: CASSLEGKNYGYTF.

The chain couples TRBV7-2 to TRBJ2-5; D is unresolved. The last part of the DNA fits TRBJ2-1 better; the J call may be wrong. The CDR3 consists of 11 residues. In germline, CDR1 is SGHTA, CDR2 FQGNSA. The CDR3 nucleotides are TGTGCCAGCAGCCCTACCAATGAGCAGTTCTTC. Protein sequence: CASSPTNEQFF.

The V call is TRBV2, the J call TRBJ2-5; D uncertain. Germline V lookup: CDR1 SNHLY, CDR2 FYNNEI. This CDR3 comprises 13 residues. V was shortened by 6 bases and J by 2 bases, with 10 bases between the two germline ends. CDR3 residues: CASRKERQETQYF. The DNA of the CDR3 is TGTGCCAGCAGGAAGGAAAGACAAGAGACCCAGTACTTC.

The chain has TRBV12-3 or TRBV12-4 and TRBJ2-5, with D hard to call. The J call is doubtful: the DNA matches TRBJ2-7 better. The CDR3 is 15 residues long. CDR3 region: CASSLRQIISYEQYF. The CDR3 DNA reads TGTGCCAGCAGTTTAAGGCAGATCATCTCCTACGAGCAGTACTTC.

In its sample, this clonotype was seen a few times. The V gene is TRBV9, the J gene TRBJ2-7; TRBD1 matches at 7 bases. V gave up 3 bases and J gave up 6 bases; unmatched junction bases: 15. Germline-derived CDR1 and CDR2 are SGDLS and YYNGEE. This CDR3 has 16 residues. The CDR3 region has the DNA TGTGCCAGCAGCGCACCAACCAGACAGGGTGAGAGCGAGCAGTACTTC. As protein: CASSAPTRQGESEQYF. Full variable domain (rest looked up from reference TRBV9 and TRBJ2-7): DSGVTQTPKHLITATGQRVTLRCSPRSGDLSVYWYQQSLDQGLQFLIQYYNGEERAKGNILERFSAQQFPDLHSELNLSSLELGDSALYFCASSAPTRQGESEQYFGPGTRLTVT.

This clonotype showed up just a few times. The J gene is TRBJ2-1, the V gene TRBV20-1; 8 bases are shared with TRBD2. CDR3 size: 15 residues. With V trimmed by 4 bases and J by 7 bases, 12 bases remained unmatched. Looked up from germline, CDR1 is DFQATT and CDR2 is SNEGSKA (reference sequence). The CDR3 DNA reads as TGCAGTGCTACCAGCTCCGGGACTAGAGGAAATGAGCAGTTCTTC. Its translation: CSATSSGTRGNEQFF.

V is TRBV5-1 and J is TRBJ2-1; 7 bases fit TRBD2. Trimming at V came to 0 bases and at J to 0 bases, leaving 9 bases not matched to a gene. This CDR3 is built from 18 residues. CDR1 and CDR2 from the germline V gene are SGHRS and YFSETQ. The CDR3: CASSLAGSSGSSYNEQFF. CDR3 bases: TGCGCCAGCAGCTTGGCCGGGTCTAGCGGTAGCTCCTACAATGAGCAGTTCTTC.

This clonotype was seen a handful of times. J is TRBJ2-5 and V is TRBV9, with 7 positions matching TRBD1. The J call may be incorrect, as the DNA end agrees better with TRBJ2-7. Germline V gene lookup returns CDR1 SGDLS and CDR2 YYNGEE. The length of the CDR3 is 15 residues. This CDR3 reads CASSVEGQYRNEQYF. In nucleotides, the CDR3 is TGTGCCAGCAGCGTAGAGGGACAGTATCGAAACGAGCAGTACTTC.

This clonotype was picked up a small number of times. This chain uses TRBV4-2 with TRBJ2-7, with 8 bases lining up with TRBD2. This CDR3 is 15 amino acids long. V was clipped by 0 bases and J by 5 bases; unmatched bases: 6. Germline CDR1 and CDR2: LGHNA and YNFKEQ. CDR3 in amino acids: CASSQDAGGKDEQYF. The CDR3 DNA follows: TGTGCCAGCAGCCAAGATGCGGGAGGAAAGGACGAGCAGTACTTC.

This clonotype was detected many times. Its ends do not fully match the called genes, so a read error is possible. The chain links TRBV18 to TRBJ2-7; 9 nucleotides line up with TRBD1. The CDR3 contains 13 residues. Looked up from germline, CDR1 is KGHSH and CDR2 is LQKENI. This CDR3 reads CASSPQGAYEQYF. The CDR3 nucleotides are TGTGCCAGCTCGCCACAGGGGGCATACGAGCAGTACTTC.

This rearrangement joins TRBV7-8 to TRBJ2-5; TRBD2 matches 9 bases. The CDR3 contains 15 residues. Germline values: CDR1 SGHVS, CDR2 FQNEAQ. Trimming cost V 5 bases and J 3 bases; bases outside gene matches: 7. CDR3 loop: CASSPTQREEETQYF. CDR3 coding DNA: TGTGCCAGCAGCCCAACGCAGCGGGAGGAAGAGACCCAGTACTTC.

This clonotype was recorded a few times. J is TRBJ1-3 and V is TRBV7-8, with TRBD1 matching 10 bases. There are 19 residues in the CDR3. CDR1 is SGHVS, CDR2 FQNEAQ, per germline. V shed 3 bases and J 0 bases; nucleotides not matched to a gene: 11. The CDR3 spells CASSFQGQGDHLSGNTIYF. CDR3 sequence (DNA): TGTGCCAGCAGCTTTCAAGGACAGGGGGACCACCTCTCTGGAAACACCATATATTTT. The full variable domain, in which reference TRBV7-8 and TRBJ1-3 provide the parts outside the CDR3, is GAGVSQSPRYKVAKRGQDVALRCDPISGHVSLFWYQQALGQGPEFLTYFQNEAQLDKSGLPSDRFFAERPEGSVSTLKIQRTQQEDSAVYLCASSFQGQGDHLSGNTIYFGEGSWLTVV.

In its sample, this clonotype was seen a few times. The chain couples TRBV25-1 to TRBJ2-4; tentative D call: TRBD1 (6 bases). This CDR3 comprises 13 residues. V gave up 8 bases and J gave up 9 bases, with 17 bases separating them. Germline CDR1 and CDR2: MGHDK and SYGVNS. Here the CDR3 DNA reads TGTGCCAGCGCACAGGGACGTCTAGGCATTCAGTACTTC. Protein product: CASAQGRLGIQYF.

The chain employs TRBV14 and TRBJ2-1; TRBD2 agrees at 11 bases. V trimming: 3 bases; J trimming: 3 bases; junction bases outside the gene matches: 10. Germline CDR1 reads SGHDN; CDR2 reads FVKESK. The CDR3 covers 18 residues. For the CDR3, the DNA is TGTGCCAGCAGCCATGGGCCGGGACTAGCGGCCTTCTACAATGAGCAGTTCTTC. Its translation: CASSHGPGLAAFYNEQFF.

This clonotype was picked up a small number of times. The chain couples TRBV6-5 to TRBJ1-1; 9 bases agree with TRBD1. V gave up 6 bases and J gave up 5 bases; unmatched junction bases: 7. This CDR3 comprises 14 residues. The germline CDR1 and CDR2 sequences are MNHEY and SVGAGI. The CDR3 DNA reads TGTGCCAGCAGCCTCGACAGGGGGATAACTGAAGCTTTCTTT. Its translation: CASSLDRGITEAFF.

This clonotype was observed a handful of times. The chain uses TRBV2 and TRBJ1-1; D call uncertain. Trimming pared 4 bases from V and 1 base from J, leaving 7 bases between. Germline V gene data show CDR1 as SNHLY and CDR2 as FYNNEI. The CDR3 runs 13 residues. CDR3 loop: CASSGSQNTEAFF. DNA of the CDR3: TGTGCCAGCAGTGGATCTCAGAACACTGAAGCTTTCTTT.

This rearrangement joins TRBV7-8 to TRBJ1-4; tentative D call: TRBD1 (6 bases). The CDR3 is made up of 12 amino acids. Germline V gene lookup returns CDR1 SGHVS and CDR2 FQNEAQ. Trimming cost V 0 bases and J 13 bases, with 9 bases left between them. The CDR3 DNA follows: TGTGCCAGCAGCTTAGCGAGGGGGGGACTGTTTTTT. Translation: CASSLARGGLFF.

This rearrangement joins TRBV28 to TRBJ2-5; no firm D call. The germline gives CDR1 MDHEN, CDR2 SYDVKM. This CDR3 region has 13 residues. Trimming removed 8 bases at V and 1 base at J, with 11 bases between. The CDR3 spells CASAGWGQETQYF. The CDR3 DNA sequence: TGTGCCAGCGCTGGGTGGGGCCAAGAGACCCAGTACTTC.

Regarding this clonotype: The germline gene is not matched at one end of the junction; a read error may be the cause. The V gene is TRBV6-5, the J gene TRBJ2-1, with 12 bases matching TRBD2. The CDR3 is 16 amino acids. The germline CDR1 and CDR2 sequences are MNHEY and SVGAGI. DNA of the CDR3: TGCGCCAGCACCCGAGGACTAGCGGGACTTCTCGGAGAGCAGTTCTTC. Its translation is CASTRGLAGLLGEQFF.

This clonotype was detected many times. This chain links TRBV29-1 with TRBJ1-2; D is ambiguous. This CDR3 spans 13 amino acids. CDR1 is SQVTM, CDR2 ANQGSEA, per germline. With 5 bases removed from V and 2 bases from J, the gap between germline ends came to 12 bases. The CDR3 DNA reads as TGCAGCGTTCCGGGCCGACAAAACTATGGCTACACCTTC. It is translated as CSVPGRQNYGYTF.

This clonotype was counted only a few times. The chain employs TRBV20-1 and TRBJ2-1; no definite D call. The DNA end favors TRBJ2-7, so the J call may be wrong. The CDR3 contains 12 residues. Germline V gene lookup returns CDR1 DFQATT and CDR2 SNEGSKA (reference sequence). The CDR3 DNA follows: TGCAGTGCTAGAGGGGATGACTACGAGCAGTACTTC. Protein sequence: CSARGDDYEQYF.

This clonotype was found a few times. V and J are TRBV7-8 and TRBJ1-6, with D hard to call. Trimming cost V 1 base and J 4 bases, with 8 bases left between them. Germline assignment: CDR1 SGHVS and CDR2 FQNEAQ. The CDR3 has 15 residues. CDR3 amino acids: CASSLDVGYNSPLHF. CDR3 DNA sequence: TGTGCCAGCAGCTTAGATGTCGGATATAATTCACCCCTCCACTTT.

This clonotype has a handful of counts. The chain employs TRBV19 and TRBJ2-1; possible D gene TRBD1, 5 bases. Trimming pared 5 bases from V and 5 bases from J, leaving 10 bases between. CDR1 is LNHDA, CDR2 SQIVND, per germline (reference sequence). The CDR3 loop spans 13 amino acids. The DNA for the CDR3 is TGTGCCAGTAGTGGGGCCAGGGACAATGAGCAGTTCTTC. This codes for CASSGARDNEQFF.

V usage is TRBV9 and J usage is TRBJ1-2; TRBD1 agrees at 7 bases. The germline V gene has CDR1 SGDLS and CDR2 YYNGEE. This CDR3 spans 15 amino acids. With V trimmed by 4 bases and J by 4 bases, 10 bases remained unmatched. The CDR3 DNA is TGTGCCAGCAGCCCTGGGACAGTAGGTGGCTATGGCTACACCTTC. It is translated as CASSPGTVGGYGYTF.

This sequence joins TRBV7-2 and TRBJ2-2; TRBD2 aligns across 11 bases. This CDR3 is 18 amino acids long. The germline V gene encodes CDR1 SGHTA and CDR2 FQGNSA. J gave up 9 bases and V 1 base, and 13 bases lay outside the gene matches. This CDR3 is CASSLDPTSGGRHRELFF. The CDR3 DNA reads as TGTGCCAGCAGCTTAGATCCAACTAGCGGGGGCCGGCACCGGGAGCTGTTTTTT. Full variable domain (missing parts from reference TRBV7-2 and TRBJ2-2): GAGVSQSPSNKVTEKGKDVELRCDPISGHTALYWYRQSLGQGLEFLIYFQGNSAPDKSGLPSDRFSAERTGGSVSTLTIQRTQQEDSAVYLCASSLDPTSGGRHRELFFGEGSRLTVL.

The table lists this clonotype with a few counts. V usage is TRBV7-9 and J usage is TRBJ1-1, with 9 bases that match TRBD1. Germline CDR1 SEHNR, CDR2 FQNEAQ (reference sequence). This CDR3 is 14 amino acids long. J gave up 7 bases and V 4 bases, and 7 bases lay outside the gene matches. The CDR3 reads CASSYRGLANEAFF. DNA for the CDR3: TGTGCCAGCAGCTACAGGGGGCTCGCTAATGAAGCTTTCTTT.

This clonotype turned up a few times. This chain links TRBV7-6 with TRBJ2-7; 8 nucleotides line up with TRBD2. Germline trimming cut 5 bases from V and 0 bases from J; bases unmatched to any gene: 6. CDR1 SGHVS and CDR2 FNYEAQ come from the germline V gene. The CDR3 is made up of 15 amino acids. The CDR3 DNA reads TGTGCCAGCAGCCCGTGGACTAGCAGCTCCTACGAGCAGTACTTC. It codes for CASSPWTSSSYEQYF.